Listed below are T cell receptor beta chains from one sample, sequenced in a study of cytomegalovirus exposure and HLA in healthy donors. Measured with immunoSEQ multiplex PCR; TCRdb has only the in-frame clones, and not every one. The sample carries around 130,000 clones, almost 85% recorded once. Specimen: PBMCs. The receptors originated from a boy younger than 10 in good health and CMV-seronegative. CDR3s include the opening cysteine and the closing phenylalanine or tryptophan. A D gene is named only where the DNA matches it firmly. Expanded clones are given a class, and other clones once, few, many or no size at all.

TRBJ2-2 TRBV15 TRBD1 NA TGTGCCACCAGCAGCCCGGACAGGGGTTCATCCGGGGAGCTGTTTTTT CATSSPDRGSSGELFF
TRBJ1-2 TRBV4-2 TRBD1 NA TGTGCCAGCGGCCGGCCGGGACAGGGGAGCAAAGGGAACTATGGCTACACCTTC CASGRPGQGSKGNYGYTF
TRBJ1-1 TRBV5-1 NA NA TGCGCCAGCAGCTTCCAAGGGGGAAATGAAGCTTTCTTT CASSFQGGNEAFF
TRBJ2-1 TRBV7-9 NA NA TGTTCCAGCAGCTTACTGAGTGGAGAAACCGAGTTCAATGAGCAGTTCTTC CSSSLLSGETEFNEQFF
TRBJ2-7 TRBV5-6 NA NA TGTGCCAGCAGCTTGCCCGGAGGCTACGAGCAGTACTTC CASSLPGGYEQYF
TRBJ2-5 TRBV20-1 NA NA TGCAGTTTATCCCAAGAGACCCAGTACTTC CSLSQETQYF
TRBJ2-3 TRBV6-6 NA NA TGTGCCAGCAGTTACCGGGACACAGATACGCAGTATTTT CASSYRDTDTQYF
TRBJ2-5 TRBV16 NA once TGTGCCAGCAGCCAATCGTTTGCGGGACAGTTTGCCCTCCAAGAGACCCAGTACTTC CASSQSFAGQFALQETQYF
TRBJ1-4 TRBV7-3 NA once TGTGCCAGCAGCTTAAACAGGGATGAAAAACTGTTTTTT CASSLNRDEKLFF
TRBJ1-1 TRBV19 NA NA TGTGCCAGTAGTATACTTCCAGGGATGAACACTGAAGCTTTCTTT CASSILPGMNTEAFF
TRBJ1-2 TRBV5-4 NA NA TGTGCCAGCAGCTTGGTCAGGGATTACACCTTC CASSLVRDYTF
TRBJ1-1 TRBV5-1 TRBD1 NA TGCGCCAGCAGGATCAGGGGGGTTGATATGAACACTGAAGCTTTCTTT CASRIRGVDMNTEAFF
TRBJ1-6 TRBV25-1 NA NA TGTGCCAGCAGTCCCGGGTCCCCCCTCCACTTT CASSPGSPLHF
TRBJ1-2 TRBV6-1 TRBD1 few TGTGCCAGCATTCCGGGACAGGGTTTTAACTATGGCTACACCTTC CASIPGQGFNYGYTF
TRBJ1-4 TRBV7-9 NA NA TGTGCCAGCAGCTTAGGGGGGCAGGCTTATGAAAAACTGTTTTTT CASSLGGQAYEKLFF
TRBJ2-5 TRBV4-3 TRBD1 NA TGCGCCAGCAGCCAATTTTGGGGACAGCAAGAGACCCAGTACTTC CASSQFWGQQETQYF
TRBJ1-2 TRBV7-2 NA NA TGTGCCAGCAGCTTAGACTGGGCCAGTAGGGGCTACACCTTC CASSLDWASRGYTF
TRBJ1-6 TRBV5-1 NA NA TGCGCCAGCAGCCCCGACATCTCTTCACCCCTCCACTTT CASSPDISSPLHF
TRBJ2-3 TRBV4-1 TRBD2 NA TGCGCCAGCAGCCAAGTACCGCTAGCGGGAGGTGGAACAGATACGCAGTATTTT CASSQVPLAGGGTDTQYF
TRBJ2-5 TRBV2 TRBD1 NA TGTGCCAGCAGAGACAGGGGATGGGAGACCCAGTACTTC CASRDRGWETQYF
TRBJ1-5 TRBV19 TRBD1 few TGTGCCAGTAGCGGACAGGGGGAATATCAGCCCCAGCATTTT CASSGQGEYQPQHF
TRBJ2-5 TRBV4-1 TRBD1 few TGCGCCAGCAGCCAAGCCCGGAGGACAGGGAAAGAGACCCAGTACTTC CASSQARRTGKETQYF
TRBJ2-1 TRBV19 TRBD2 once TGTGCCAGTACCGGTGGACTAGCGGGGGGCCAATTCTCCTACAATGAGCAGTTCTTC CASTGGLAGGQFSYNEQFF
TRBJ1-3 TRBV11-2 NA NA TGTGCCAGCAACGGGGCCGGGAGCTCTGGAAACACCATATATTTT CASNGAGSSGNTIYF
TRBJ2-1 TRBV4-3 TRBD2 few TGCGCCAGCAGCCAACGGGCCTGGCGGGGGGGCAGCAATGAGCAGTTCTTC CASSQRAWRGGSNEQFF
TRBJ2-3 TRBV19 NA few TGTGCCAGTAGTTCCTCGCCAGGGTACAGGACAGATACGCAGTATTTT CASSSSPGYRTDTQYF
TRBJ2-2 TRBV11-3 NA NA TGTGCCAGCAGCTTAGCAACTAGCGGGGAGCTGTTTTTT CASSLATSGELFF
TRBJ1-1 TRBV9 TRBD1 NA TGTGCCAGCAGCCCACAGACAGGGGAGGAAACTGAAGCTTTCTTT CASSPQTGEETEAFF
TRBJ1-2 TRBV7-3 NA NA TGTGCCAGCAGCTTAACACCAGGAGGTGGCTACACCTTC CASSLTPGGGYTF
TRBJ1-6 TRBV19 NA NA TGTGCCAGTAGTATTGAGGACAGCCATAATTCACCCCTCCACTTT CASSIEDSHNSPLHF
TRBJ2-1 TRBV21-1 NA NA TGTGCCAGCAGCAAACGGCTAGGGGATGAGCAGTTCTTC CASSKRLGDEQFF
TRBJ1-2 TRBV6-5 NA NA TGTGCCAGCACCAGAACGACTGATTATGGCTACACCTTC CASTRTTDYGYTF
TRBJ1-1 TRBV5-1 NA NA TGCGCCAGCGTTAGGGACACCCTGACCACTGAAGCTTTCTTT CASVRDTLTTEAFF
TRBJ2-1 TRBV9 NA few TGTGCCAGCAGCGTAGTGGAGGGAAATTCCTACAATGAGCAGTTCTTC CASSVVEGNSYNEQFF
TRBJ1-2 TRBV5-6 TRBD1 NA TGTGCCAGCAGCCCGGAGGGACAGGGAGTGAATGGCTACACCTTC CASSPEGQGVNGYTF
TRBJ1-3 TRBV7-2 NA NA TGTGCCAGCAGCTTAGTCTCTACGGACCCAGGGGACACCATATATTTT CASSLVSTDPGDTIYF
TRBJ2-3 TRBV7-3 NA NA TGTGCCAGCAGCTCCGCGGGGGCCGACACAGATACGCAGTATTTT CASSSAGADTDTQYF
TRBJ2-1 TRBV10-3 TRBD2 NA TGTGCCATCAGTGCTAGCGGGAGGGCCGGGGACAATGAGCAGTTCTTC CAISASGRAGDNEQFF
TRBJ2-7 TRBV9 NA once TGTGCCAGCAGCGTAGAGGACTATGCGTACGAGCAGTACTTC CASSVEDYAYEQYF
TRBJ2-5 TRBV18 TRBD2 NA TGTGCCAGCTCGCTCGGGCCAGGGACTACCTCCCGGGAGACCCAGTACTTC CASSLGPGTTSRETQYF
TRBJ2-7 TRBV2 NA NA TGTGCCAGCTGGCAAGACTACGAGCAGTACTTC CASWQDYEQYF
TRBJ1-6 TRBV30 NA NA TGTGCCTGGAGTGGGGCCCTCCGCCCACCCCTCCACTTT CAWSGALRPPLHF
TRBJ1-2 TRBV5-4 NA NA TGTGCCAGCAGACTATTAAGTGACAGGCCTACTAACTATGGCTACACCTTC CASRLLSDRPTNYGYTF
TRBJ2-7 TRBV30 TRBD1 few TGTGCCTGGAGTAGACAGGGATCCAACGAGCAGTACTTC CAWSRQGSNEQYF
TRBJ1-4 TRBV2 NA NA TGTGCCAGCAGCCCCAGGGGACAATCGGAAAAACTGTTTTTT CASSPRGQSEKLFF
TRBJ1-1 TRBV28 NA NA TGTGCCAGCAGAGAATTAGCAGTTAATGAAGCTTTCTTT CASRELAVNEAFF
TRBJ1-2 TRBV7-2 NA few TGTGCCAGCAGTCCCGGGACATCTTATGGCTACACCTTC CASSPGTSYGYTF
TRBJ2-3 TRBV30 NA once TGTGCCTGGAGTGTACGGCGGGCTGATACGCAGTATTTT CAWSVRRADTQYF
TRBJ2-2 TRBV6-5 NA NA TGTGCCAGCAGTTTAGGACAGGCGGGGACCGGGGAGCTGTTTTTT CASSLGQAGTGELFF
TRBJ1-4 TRBV7-6 TRBD1 few TGTGCCAGCAGCCAGGACAGGTTGAATGAAAAACTGTTTTTT CASSQDRLNEKLFF
TRBJ1-5 TRBV4-1 TRBD1 NA TGCGCCAGCAGCCAGGACCCCGGGACAGGGAATCAGCCCCAGCATTTT CASSQDPGTGNQPQHF
TRBJ1-4 TRBV29-1 NA NA TGCAGCGCTTGTCGGGGTACTAATGAAAAACTGTTTTTT CSACRGTNEKLFF
TRBJ2-5 TRBV7-9 NA NA TGTTCCAGCGAACAGGGCCTAATCCAAGAGACCCAGTACTTC CSSEQGLIQETQYF
TRBJ1-1 TRBV30 NA NA TGTGCCTGGAGTGGCAGGGTTGACGCTTTCTTT CAWSGRVDAFF
TRBJ1-1 TRBV4-1 NA NA TGCGCCAGCAGCCGCTTCGGAGGGAATTTGGCCACTGAAGCTTTCTTT CASSRFGGNLATEAFF
TRBJ2-2 TRBV15 NA NA TGTGCCACCAGCAGAGATGGAGGTGGCTCGAACACCGGGGAGCTGTTTTTT CATSRDGGGSNTGELFF
TRBJ1-1 TRBV28 NA NA TGTGCCAGCAGTGCATCAGGGTGGACGAACACTGAAGCTTTCTTT CASSASGWTNTEAFF
TRBJ2-1 TRBV7-7 NA once TGTGCTAGCAGCTTAGGAAACGGAGAGACCTACAATGAGCAGTTCTTC CASSLGNGETYNEQFF
TRBJ1-5 TRBV5-3 TRBD1 NA TGTGCCAAACTACCGGGACAGGGGGCCGGTCAGCCCCAGCATTTT CAKLPGQGAGQPQHF